These 21 T cell receptor beta chains originate from one sample sequenced in a study of T cell responses to AZD1222 COVID-19 vaccine. Clones were sequenced by immunoSEQ multiplex PCR, and TCRdb holds only the in-frame ones, with some missing. This sample has about 120,000 clones, with more than 80% found just once. Sequencing used peripheral blood, obtained on day 0 of AZD1222 vaccination. These TCRs come from an adult in good health.

This chain joins TRBV7-3 and TRBJ2-1, with D uncertain. Trimming stripped 1 base from V and 6 bases from J, with 4 bases between. From germline, CDR1 is SGHTA and CDR2 FQGTGA. CDR3 size: 12 residues. The CDR3 spells CASSLNANEQFF. CDR3 DNA sequence: TGTGCCAGCAGCTTAAATGCCAATGAGCAGTTCTTC.

V gene TRBV9 combines with J gene TRBJ2-7, with TRBD1 matching over 7 bases. Germline trimming cut 1 base from V and 10 bases from J; bases unmatched to any gene: 11. CDR1 is SGDLS and CDR2 is YYNGEE in the germline V gene. The CDR3 has 14 amino acids. The CDR3 loop reads CASSVLGLGGEQYF. The CDR3 DNA reads TGTGCCAGCAGCGTACTGGGGCTAGGGGGCGAACAGTACTTC.

This sequence joins TRBV2 and TRBJ1-6, with 9 nucleotides matching TRBD1. The CDR3 consists of 14 residues. V shed 6 bases, J shed 9 bases, and the junction held 6 bases outside the gene matches. The germline V gene encodes CDR1 SNHLY and CDR2 FYNNEI. The CDR3 protein is CASRAGQGISPLHF. The CDR3 DNA is TGTGCCAGCAGAGCTGGACAGGGGATTTCACCCCTCCACTTT.

The chain is built from TRBV4-1 and TRBJ2-1, with D perhaps matching TRBD2 (6 bases). Germline V gene data show CDR1 as MGHRA and CDR2 as YSYEKL. CDR3 length: 15 residues. V gave up 1 base and J gave up 6 bases, with 13 bases separating them. The CDR3 DNA is TGCGCCAGCAGCCAAGGGGACTCGGTTGGCAATGAGCAGTTCTTC. It yields the protein CASSQGDSVGNEQFF.

CDR3 residues: CASTSPGTAGELFF. CDR3 bases: TGTGCCAGCACCTCCCCAGGAACCGCCGGGGAGCTGTTTTTT. The chain couples TRBV7-3 to TRBJ2-2, with D hard to call. Germline V CDR1 and CDR2: SGHTA, FQGTGA. This CDR3 is built from 14 residues. V lost 7 bases to trimming and J lost 6 bases, with 15 bases between them.

This clone was picked up one time. J is TRBJ2-7 and V is TRBV24-1; 7 bases fit TRBD1. Per the germline V gene, CDR1 is KGHDR and CDR2 is SFDVKD. The trim removed 4 bases at V and 6 bases at J, leaving 11 bases unmatched. The CDR3 is 15 residues long. DNA for the CDR3: TGTGCCACCAGTGACCCCGCCACAGGGGTTGGCGAGCAGTACTTC. Translation gives CATSDPATGVGEQYF.

This clone has a single count. The chain uses TRBV6-2 or TRBV6-3 and TRBJ1-5, with 7 bases that match TRBD1. Germline values: CDR1 MNHEY, CDR2 SVGEGT. J lost 5 bases, V lost 4 bases, and 8 bases had no gene match. This CDR3 contains 15 residues. In nucleotides, the CDR3 is TGTGCCAGCAGTTTGGACAGGTTTGCGGATCAGCCCCAGCATTTT. Encoded protein: CASSLDRFADQPQHF.

This clone is a singleton in its sample. This chain links TRBV27 with TRBJ1-5, with TRBD1 as a possible D gene (6 bases). The CDR3 runs to 17 residues. Per the germline V gene, CDR1 is MNHEY and CDR2 is SMNVEV (reference sequence). The V end was cut by 0 bases, the J end by 5 bases, with 17 bases between. CDR3 coding DNA: TGTGCCAGCAGTTTATCGGGGGGCAGGGGTTTTCATCAGCCCCAGCATTTT. This encodes CASSLSGGRGFHQPQHF.

The chain joins TRBV6-4 to TRBJ2-5; tentatively, D is TRBD1 (5 bases). Germline-derived CDR1 and CDR2 are MRHNA and SNTAGT. The V end was cut by 1 base, the J end by 1 base, with 10 bases between. This CDR3 spans 15 amino acids. The CDR3 region is CASSDLEQAQETQYF. The DNA of the CDR3 is TGTGCCAGCAGTGACTTGGAACAGGCCCAAGAGACCCAGTACTTC.

This clone was counted between two and nine times. The chain links TRBV3-1 (or the pseudogene TRBV3-2) to TRBJ1-2; 8 bases agree with TRBD1. The CDR3 totals 18 residues. V trimming: 2 bases; J trimming: 7 bases; junction bases outside the gene matches: 18. The germline V gene has CDR1 LGHDT and CDR2 YNNKEL (reference sequence). CDR3 amino acids: CASSQRHIGQGVRIGYTF. CDR3 nucleotides: TGTGCCAGCAGCCAAAGACACATAGGACAGGGTGTGCGGATTGGCTACACCTTC.

This clone occurred once. The V gene is TRBV5-1, the J gene TRBJ2-7; 8 bases map to TRBD1. The CDR3 is made up of 17 amino acids. From germline, CDR1 is SGHRS and CDR2 YFSETQ. V lost 0 bases, J lost 0 bases, and 8 bases stayed unmatched. Here the CDR3 DNA reads TGCGCCAGCAGCTTGGCCGGGAACAGGGGGAGCTCCTACGAGCAGTACTTC. This encodes CASSLAGNRGSSYEQYF.

This chain joins TRBV9 and TRBJ2-1; D is perhaps TRBD2 (6 bases). The V end lost 2 bases, the J end lost 4 bases, and 10 bases lay between the germline ends. The germline V gene encodes CDR1 SGDLS and CDR2 YYNGEE. The CDR3 totals 14 residues. As DNA, the CDR3 is TGTGCCAGCAGCGTTCGGACTACTTACAATGAGCAGTTCTTC. Its protein product is CASSVRTTYNEQFF. The full variable domain, in which reference TRBV9 and TRBJ2-1 provide the parts outside the CDR3, is DSGVTQTPKHLITATGQRVTLRCSPRSGDLSVYWYQQSLDQGLQFLIQYYNGEERAKGNILERFSAQQFPDLHSELNLSSLELGDSALYFCASSVRTTYNEQFFGPGTRLTVL.

The chain uses TRBV6-4 and TRBJ2-2; unclear D gene. V was shortened by 6 bases and J by 4 bases, with 12 bases between the two germline ends. CDR3 size: 14 residues. Germline V gene lookup returns CDR1 MRHNA and CDR2 SNTAGT. CDR3 nucleotides: TGTGCCAGCAGACCCCTAGGAGCCACCGGGGAGCTGTTTTTT. It translates to CASRPLGATGELFF.

This chain uses TRBV5-1 with TRBJ2-1, with a possible D match to TRBD2 (6 bases). Germline V CDR1 and CDR2: SGHRS, YFSETQ. The V and J ends lost 0 bases and 5 bases respectively, with 12 bases between them. The CDR3 is 15 residues long. CDR3 amino acids: CASSLAGTGDNEQFF. The CDR3 nucleotides are TGCGCCAGCAGCTTGGCCGGGACGGGGGACAATGAGCAGTTCTTC. Full variable domain (remainder filled in from reference TRBV5-1 and TRBJ2-1): KAGVTQTPRYLIKTRGQQVTLSCSPISGHRSVSWYQQTPGQGLQFLFEYFSETQRNKGNFPGRFSGRQFSNSRSEMNVSTLELGDSALYLCASSLAGTGDNEQFFGPGTRLTVL.

This chain uses TRBV6-6 with TRBJ2-5, with a possible D match to TRBD1 (5 bases). CDR1 MNHNY and CDR2 SVGAGI come from the germline V gene (reference sequence). V shed 5 bases and J shed 5 bases, with 18 bases lying between them. The CDR3 totals 15 residues. The DNA for the CDR3 is TGTGCCAGCAGTCCTGTCCGGACAACTATGGAGACCCAGTACTTC. Protein: CASSPVRTTMETQYF.

This clone was detected a few times. This chain connects TRBV19 to TRBJ2-5, with 7 positions matching TRBD2. Trimming removed 5 bases from V and 5 bases from J; junction bases left unmatched: 11. Germline V gene sequence: CDR1 LNHDA, CDR2 SQIVND (reference sequence). The CDR3 contains 15 residues. CDR3 coding DNA: TGTGCCAGTAGTTTTATAGCGGGTAATTTTGAGACCCAGTACTTC. This sequence encodes CASSFIAGNFETQYF.

This chain links TRBV2 with TRBJ1-5, with a weak D call TRBD1 (6 bases). The CDR3 is 12 residues long. The ends were cut back, 6 bases at V and 7 bases at J, with 10 bases in the middle. The germline CDR1 and CDR2 sequences are SNHLY and FYNNEI. The CDR3: CASSYREQPQHF. CDR3 DNA: TGTGCCAGCAGCTACAGGGAACAGCCCCAGCATTTT.

The rearrangement joins TRBV12-5 to TRBJ2-4; D may correspond to TRBD1 or TRBD2 (5 bases each). Germline lookup yields CDR1 LGHNT and CDR2 FRNRAP. This CDR3 spans 12 amino acids. Trimming left V 5 bases short and J 12 bases short, with 14 bases between. The CDR3 DNA is TGTGCTAGTGGTCCGCCGAGGGGAACTCAGTACTTC. Translated: CASGPPRGTQYF.

V is TRBV3-1 (or the pseudogene TRBV3-2) and J is TRBJ2-2; D not certain. The V end was cut by 1 base, the J end by 7 bases, with 19 bases between. From germline, CDR1 is LGHDT and CDR2 YNNKEL (reference sequence). The CDR3 is made up of 17 amino acids. The CDR3 is CASSQAGRLPWSGELFF. CDR3 nucleotide sequence: TGTGCCAGCAGCCAAGCGGGTCGACTCCCATGGAGCGGGGAGCTGTTTTTT.

V gene TRBV19 combines with J gene TRBJ2-1; TRBD2 matches at 9 bases. V was pared by 6 bases and J by 6 bases, with 9 bases of the junction left unmatched. This CDR3 has 15 amino acids. Germline CDR1 LNHDA, CDR2 SQIVND (reference sequence). CDR3 coding DNA: TGTGCCAGTAGGTTAGCGGGAGATTTTTCCAATGAGCAGTTCTTC. Protein: CASRLAGDFSNEQFF. Based on the CDR3 plus reference TRBV19 and TRBJ2-1, the full variable domain is DGGITQSPKYLFRKEGQNVTLSCEQNLNHDAMYWYRQDPGQGLRLIYYSQIVNDFQKGDIAEGYSVSREKKESFPLTVTSAQKNPTAFYLCASRLAGDFSNEQFFGPGTRLTVL.

This clone came up once. The rearrangement links TRBV27 to TRBJ2-1; D tentatively reads TRBD1 or TRBD2 (5 bases each). The germline gives CDR1 MNHEY, CDR2 SMNVEV (reference sequence). V gave up 5 bases and J gave up 8 bases, with 22 bases separating them. The CDR3 length is 16 residues. CDR3 sequence: CASSPTGTAIFDEQFF. The CDR3, as DNA: TGTGCCAGCAGTCCAACCGGGACGGCAATATTCGATGAGCAGTTCTTC.